Listed here are 10 T cell receptor beta chains from one sample, sequenced in a study of blood T cells in healthy people across ages. Combining a sample-barcoded 5' primer with a J-beta primer mix, a second PCR ran for roughly 7 to 12 cycles. TCRdb itself ran the 5' RACE reads through MiXCR, one entry per CDR3 protein. Here the sample spans about 640,000 distinct CDR3 sequences, roughly 58% being singletons. Sample: blood. Receptor source: a man aged 55-75 years in good health.

This clonotype was recorded many times. This chain links TRBV6-5 with TRBJ1-1, with D unclear. The germline gives CDR1 MNHEY, CDR2 SVGAGI. Deletions cut 2 bases from V and 0 bases from J, with 10 bases between. There are 15 residues in the CDR3. CDR3 sequence (DNA): TGTGCCAGCAGTTACACCCCTCAAGTGAACACTGAAGCTTTCTTT. This encodes CASSYTPQVNTEAFF.

In DNA, the CDR3 is TGTGCCACCAGCCGCGGACAGGGACATACCGGGGAGCTGTTTTTT. Translated, it gives CATSRGQGHTGELFF. The J gene is TRBJ2-2, the V gene TRBV15; 8 bases fit TRBD1. J gave up 5 bases and V 5 bases, and 7 bases lay outside the gene matches. The V gene's germline CDR1 is LNHNV and CDR2 YYDKDF (reference sequence). The CDR3 is made up of 15 amino acids.

The V gene is TRBV20-1, the J gene TRBJ2-5; no definite D call. Trimming shortened V by 3 bases and J by 0 bases, and 23 bases separated the two germline ends. There are 18 residues in the CDR3. In germline, CDR1 is DFQATT, CDR2 SNEGSKA (reference sequence). CDR3 in DNA: TGCAGTGCTAGTAGTTTCGATACTGGCGTCTCGTACCAAGAGACCCAGTACTTC. Its translation is CSASSFDTGVSYQETQYF.

V usage is TRBV28 and J usage is TRBJ1-5, with D perhaps TRBD1 (6 bases). V lost 7 bases to trimming and J lost 2 bases, with 12 bases between them. The CDR3 has 14 residues. Germline V gene lookup returns CDR1 MDHEN and CDR2 SYDVKM. This chain's CDR3 is CASITGSGNQPQHF. CDR3 nucleotide sequence: TGTGCCAGCATTACAGGGTCTGGCAATCAGCCCCAGCATTTT. Filled out from reference TRBV28 and TRBJ1-5, the complete variable domain reads DVKVTQSSRYLVKRTGEKVFLECVQDMDHENMFWYRQDPGLGLRLIYFSYDVKMKEKGDIPEGYSVSREKKERFSLILESASTNQTSMYLCASITGSGNQPQHFGDGTRLSIL.

This clonotype was detected ten times or more. The chain carries TRBV5-1 and TRBJ2-7, with D possibly matching TRBD1 (5 bases). V dropped 4 bases and J dropped 1 base, with 9 bases sitting between them. In germline, CDR1 is SGHRS, CDR2 YFSETQ. The CDR3 length is 13 residues. The CDR3 nucleotides read TGCGCCAGCAGCCAAAGGACATCCTACGAGCAGTACTTC. It yields the protein CASSQRTSYEQYF.

This clonotype showed up many times. This sequence joins TRBV6-2 or TRBV6-3 and TRBJ1-2; 7 bases align to TRBD1. The CDR3 has 13 amino acids. Germline CDR1 and CDR2: MNHEY and SVGEGT. V shed 4 bases, J shed 8 bases, and the junction held 7 bases outside the gene matches. Written as DNA, the CDR3 is TGTGCCAGCAGTTCCGACAGGGAACGAGGCTACACCTTC. Its translation is CASSSDRERGYTF.

This clonotype has a handful of counts. The chain carries TRBV7-9 and TRBJ1-5; D is undetermined. Trimming removed 5 bases from V and 4 bases from J, with 9 bases in between. The CDR3 contains 13 residues. Germline lookup yields CDR1 SEHNR and CDR2 FQNEAQ (reference sequence). The CDR3 is CASSLGINQPQHF. For the CDR3, the DNA is TGTGCCAGCAGCCTAGGGATAAATCAGCCCCAGCATTTT.

The chain couples TRBV28 to TRBJ2-5; no reliable D call. Germline CDR1 reads MDHEN; CDR2 reads SYDVKM. The CDR3 sequence is 13 residues long. V shed 5 bases and J shed 1 base, with 8 bases lying between them. CDR3 in amino acids: CASSPSRQETQYF. For the CDR3, the DNA is TGTGCCAGCAGTCCAAGTCGCCAAGAGACCCAGTACTTC.

The chain has TRBV5-1 and TRBJ1-1; D is uncertain. Germline V gene data show CDR1 as SGHRS and CDR2 as YFSETQ. V lost 1 base to trimming and J lost 5 bases, with 12 bases between them. This CDR3 contains 14 residues. CDR3 coding DNA: TGCGCCAGCAGCTTGCAGGCACCGGGGACTGAAGCTTTCTTT. Encoded protein: CASSLQAPGTEAFF.

The V call is TRBV7-2, the J call TRBJ2-7; perhaps TRBD1 as D (6 bases). The V end lost 1 base, the J end lost 3 bases, and 13 bases lay between the germline ends. The CDR3 runs 15 residues. The germline V gene encodes CDR1 SGHTA and CDR2 FQGNSA. Written as DNA, the CDR3 is TGTGCCAGCAGCTTAGGGCAAGGACAGTACTACGAGCAGTACTTC. Translating it yields CASSLGQGQYYEQYF.